This T cell receptor (beta chain) was retrieved from a study of blood T cell repertoires in COVID-19. The CDR3 consists of 13 residues. V shed 5 bases, J shed 4 bases, and the junction held 4 bases outside the gene matches. Germline assignment: CDR1 SGHTA and CDR2 FQGNSA. The protocol was immunoSEQ multiplex PCR, while the TCRdb copy is restricted to in-frame clones and leaves out a portion. The table lists approximately 150,000 clones, almost 85% of them singletons, with nearly 15% in the top ten. This clonotype was obtained from a human donor with acute or convalescent COVID-19. The donor label of this sample is uncertain. Sequencing input: peripheral blood. This rearrangement joins TRBV7-2 to TRBJ1-2, with 7 bases lining up with TRBD1. The chain's CDR3 is CASSLTGAYGYTF. DNA for the CDR3: TGTGCCAGCAGCCTTACAGGGGCCTATGGCTACACCTTC.